One and the same sample provided the 32 T cell receptor beta chains below, sequenced in a study of T cells of healthy individuals. TCRdb independently ran MiXCR on the 5' RACE reads; one entry per CDR3 protein. The sample lists about 53,000 distinct CDR3 sequences, roughly 14% occurring once. All receptors come from a human donor in good health.

V usage is TRBV12-3 or TRBV12-4 and J usage is TRBJ2-1, with no clear D. The ends were cut back, 5 bases at V and 3 bases at J, with 14 bases in the middle. CDR3 length equals 15 residues. CDR3 coding DNA: TGTGCCAGCAGTGACTCCGAGGCCTACTACAATGAGCAGTTCTTC. Its translation: CASSDSEAYYNEQFF.

The chain recombines TRBV29-1 with TRBJ2-3, with D possibly matching TRBD2 (5 bases). Per the germline V gene, CDR1 is SQVTM and CDR2 is ANQGSEA. This CDR3 has 14 amino acids. V shed 4 bases and J shed 0 bases, with 11 bases lying between them. The CDR3 region has the DNA TGCAGCGTTGCGAGGGCAGCTAGCACAGATACGCAGTATTTT. Its translation: CSVARAASTDTQYF.

The J gene is TRBJ2-3, the V gene TRBV29-1, with TRBD1 matching 7 bases. The CDR3 loop spans 12 amino acids. CDR1 is SQVTM, CDR2 ANQGSEA, per germline. The J segment lost 1 base and the V segment lost 6 bases, leaving 1 base of the junction unmatched. The CDR3 here is CSVQGGTDTQYF. CDR3 sequence (DNA): TGCAGCGTCCAGGGGGGCACAGATACGCAGTATTTT.

As regards this clonotype: The junction and the germline gene differ at one end; a read error may be behind it. V is TRBV25-1 and J is TRBJ2-1; a possible D gene is TRBD2 (6 bases). The germline V gene encodes CDR1 MGHDK and CDR2 SYGVNS. The CDR3 is 11 amino acids. The CDR3 region has the DNA TGTGCCAGCAGTGGAGGCGGGGAGCGGTTCTTC. Translation: CASSGGGERFF.

This clonotype was picked up many times. V and J are TRBV10-3 and TRBJ1-5; 10 nucleotides agree with TRBD1. Germline-derived CDR1 and CDR2 are ENHRY and SYGVKD. V lost 9 bases to trimming and J lost 2 bases; unmatched junction nucleotides: 4. The CDR3 is 14 residues long. CDR3 DNA: TGTGCCATTGGACAGGGGGGGGGCAATCAGCCCCAGCATTTT. This codes for CAIGQGGGNQPQHF.

The J gene is TRBJ1-2, the V gene TRBV24-1, with a weak D call TRBD1 (6 bases). This CDR3 has 13 residues. Trimming removed 5 bases at V and 4 bases at J, with 10 bases between. Per germline, CDR1 KGHDR and CDR2 SFDVKD. CDR3 amino acids: CATSGGGRYGYTF. The CDR3 DNA reads as TGTGCCACCAGTGGAGGGGGACGCTATGGCTACACCTTC.

This clonotype has just a few counts. The chain links TRBV5-6 to TRBJ2-1, with 9 bases aligning to TRBD2. CDR3 size: 16 residues. The V and J ends lost 4 bases and 7 bases, in that order; junction bases with no gene match: 12. From germline, CDR1 is SGHDT and CDR2 YYEEEE. As DNA, the CDR3 is TGTGCCAGCAGCATCCCATCCGGGACTAGCTATAATGAGCAGTTCTTC. Translation: CASSIPSGTSYNEQFF. Variable domain in full (rest from reference TRBV5-6 and TRBJ2-1): DAGVTQSPTHLIKTRGQQVTLRCSPKSGHDTVSWYQQALGQGPQFIFQYYEEEERQRGNFPDRFSGHQFPNYSSELNVNALLLGDSALYLCASSIPSGTSYNEQFFGPGTRLTVL.

This clonotype occurred many times. The chain recombines TRBV28 with TRBJ1-5; weak D call: TRBD1 (5 bases). The CDR3 is made up of 12 amino acids. The V end lost 3 bases, the J end lost 9 bases, and 9 bases lay between the germline ends. Germline V CDR1 and CDR2: MDHEN, SYDVKM. CDR3 nucleotide sequence: TGTGCCAGCAGTTTGGGGGATCGGCCCCAGCATTTT. Translation gives CASSLGDRPQHF.

This clonotype was recorded many times. The chain couples TRBV30 to TRBJ2-7; unclear D gene. This CDR3 has 10 amino acids. With 3 bases removed from V and 3 bases from J, the gap between germline ends came to 3 bases. Germline assignment: CDR1 GTSNPN and CDR2 SVGIG (reference sequence). The CDR3 nucleotides read TGTGCCTGGAGAGGCTACGAGCAGTACTTC. Protein product: CAWRGYEQYF.

This clonotype was counted a few times. The gene calls are TRBV7-6 and TRBJ2-4, with D unresolved. Trimming removed 5 bases at V and 8 bases at J, with 10 bases between. The CDR3 consists of 12 residues. Looked up from germline, CDR1 is SGHVS and CDR2 is FNYEAQ. CDR3 sequence (DNA): TGTGCCAGCAGCCCATTAGGATACATTCAGTACTTC. Translated: CASSPLGYIQYF.

Ten or more counts support this clonotype. V is TRBV7-2 and J is TRBJ1-5; 7 nucleotides line up with TRBD1. Germline CDR1 reads SGHTA; CDR2 reads FQGNSA. J gave up 6 bases and V 1 base, and 9 bases lay outside the gene matches. The CDR3 covers 16 residues. CDR3 DNA sequence: TGTGCCAGCAGCTTAGGTGGGCAGGGGGTGGGTCAGCCCCAGCATTTT. Protein sequence: CASSLGGQGVGQPQHF.

This chain uses TRBV9 with TRBJ2-3, with 9 bases matching TRBD1. V lost 3 bases to trimming and J lost 0 bases; unmatched junction nucleotides: 5. The CDR3 contains 16 residues. Germline CDR1 is SGDLS and CDR2 is YYNGEE. The CDR3 region is CASSDYRGRSTDTQYF. For the CDR3, the DNA is TGTGCCAGCAGCGATTACAGGGGGCGTAGCACAGATACGCAGTATTTT.

In its sample, this clonotype was seen a few times. This chain connects TRBV5-1 to TRBJ1-1; 7 bases map to TRBD1. The J segment lost 4 bases and the V segment lost 4 bases, leaving 7 bases of the junction unmatched. CDR1 SGHRS and CDR2 YFSETQ come from the germline V gene. The CDR3 runs to 14 residues. The DNA of the CDR3 is TGCGCCAGCAGCATAAGGGGGCTAAGCACTGAAGCTTTCTTT. It translates to CASSIRGLSTEAFF.

This clonotype was picked up many times. This sequence joins TRBV6-1 and TRBJ2-1; TRBD2 is a possible D gene (5 bases). Between the trimmed V and J ends, which lost 6 bases and 8 bases, there was a span of 17 bases. The germline CDR1 and CDR2 sequences are MNHNS and SASEGT. The CDR3 is 14 residues long. CDR3 nucleotides: TGTGCCAGCAGAGCCTGGCGGGTTTCGGATGAGCAGTTCTTC. Amino acid sequence: CASRAWRVSDEQFF.

The chain recombines TRBV6-2 or TRBV6-3 with TRBJ2-1, with TRBD2 matching over 10 bases. Germline V lookup: CDR1 MNHEY, CDR2 SVGEGT. Unmatched junction bases numbered 4, after V lost 4 bases and J lost 4 bases. There are 15 residues in the CDR3. CDR3 DNA sequence: TGTGCCAGCAGTTCAGCGGGAGGGCCGTACAATGAGCAGTTCTTC. Translating it yields CASSSAGGPYNEQFF.

This clonotype has at least ten counts. This chain uses TRBV19 with TRBJ1-5, with D possibly matching TRBD1 (5 bases). Germline V gene sequence: CDR1 LNHDA, CDR2 SQIVND (reference sequence). V was trimmed by 6 bases and J by 3 bases, leaving 12 bases between them. This CDR3 has 14 residues. CDR3 sequence reads: CASSSGGVNQPQHF. As DNA, the CDR3 is TGTGCCAGTAGCAGTGGGGGAGTCAATCAGCCCCAGCATTTT.

This clonotype was observed at least ten times. This chain joins TRBV10-3 and TRBJ2-5, with D possibly called TRBD1 or TRBD2 (5 bases each). The ends were cut back, 3 bases at V and 2 bases at J, with 13 bases in the middle. The CDR3 has 15 amino acids. Per the germline V gene, CDR1 is ENHRY and CDR2 is SYGVKD. CDR3 DNA sequence: TGTGCCATCAGTGACGGTTACGGGGCGCAAGAGACCCAGTACTTC. This encodes CAISDGYGAQETQYF.

This clonotype was seen many times. This chain uses TRBV10-3 with TRBJ2-2; D unclear. Germline V gives CDR1 ENHRY, CDR2 SYGVKD. This CDR3 comprises 16 residues. V lost 10 bases and J lost 7, with 25 bases in between. The CDR3 region is CATRSPTEMDGGELFF. Written as DNA, the CDR3 is TGTGCCACCCGATCACCTACGGAGATGGACGGCGGGGAGCTGTTTTTT.

This clonotype showed up many times. The chain employs TRBV5-1 and TRBJ2-2; D not resolved. The V end was cut by 2 bases, the J end by 1 base, with 6 bases between. Germline CDR1 and CDR2: SGHRS and YFSETQ. The CDR3 has 14 amino acids. The CDR3 region is CASSFPGNTGELFF. In DNA, the CDR3 is TGCGCCAGCAGCTTCCCAGGGAACACCGGGGAGCTGTTTTTT.

This clonotype was observed a few times. J is TRBJ2-7 and V is TRBV11-2; TRBD2 matches 10 bases. Germline CDR1 is SGHAT and CDR2 is FQNNGV. This CDR3 is built from 20 residues. After removal of 4 bases from V and 4 bases from J, the junction contained 22 bases not matched to a gene. In DNA form, the CDR3 reads TGTGCCAGCAGCTCCCCGAGGCTAGGGGGTGGAGCGGGGGGGACTTACGAGCAGTACTTC. This gives the protein CASSSPRLGGGAGGTYEQYF.

This clonotype was picked up many times. The J gene is TRBJ2-3, the V gene TRBV20-1; 11 bases are a match to TRBD2. Germline lookup yields CDR1 DFQATT and CDR2 SNEGSKA (reference sequence). V was clipped by 5 bases and J by 8 bases; unmatched bases: 18. The CDR3 covers 17 residues. CDR3 in amino acids: CSAPGGLAGGPLATQYF. The CDR3 nucleotides are TGCAGTGCTCCCGGAGGATTAGCGGGAGGGCCGTTGGCTACGCAGTATTTT.

The rearrangement links TRBV6-2 or TRBV6-3 to TRBJ2-2, with 7 bases fitting TRBD2. Trimming cost V 8 bases and J 0 bases; bases outside gene matches: 15. The CDR3 is 18 amino acids. Germline V gene lookup returns CDR1 MNHEY and CDR2 SVGEGT. CDR3 in DNA: TGTGCCAGCCAAACAACCAGGGACTACCGGACGAACACCGGGGAGCTGTTTTTT. It is translated as CASQTTRDYRTNTGELFF.

CDR3 coding DNA: TGTGCCAGCAGCTTTTCGAACACTGAAGCTTTCTTT. Amino acid sequence: CASSFSNTEAFF. The chain uses TRBV7-2 and TRBJ1-1; D is undetermined. CDR1 and CDR2 from the germline V gene are SGHTA and FQGNSA. Trimming removed 3 bases from V and 1 base from J, with 3 bases in between. This CDR3 contains 12 residues.

This clonotype was seen ten or more times. The J gene is TRBJ1-3, the V gene TRBV6-1; D is ambiguous. CDR3 length: 15 amino acids. Germline V gene data show CDR1 as MNHNS and CDR2 as SASEGT. V was trimmed by 2 bases and J by 0 bases, leaving 8 bases between them. The CDR3, as DNA: TGTGCCAGCAGTGAACGACCCAGCTCTGGAAACACCATATATTTT. Translation gives CASSERPSSGNTIYF.

Many counts were recorded for this clonotype. V gene TRBV3-1 combines with J gene TRBJ2-1, with 9 bases lining up with TRBD2. Germline V gene data show CDR1 as LGHDT and CDR2 as YNNKEL (reference sequence). V shed 6 bases, J shed 8 bases, and the junction held 5 bases outside the gene matches. The CDR3 has 13 amino acids. DNA of the CDR3: TGTGCCAGCAGACGGACTAGCGCCGATGAGCAGTTCTTC. It encodes CASRRTSADEQFF.

This clonotype was detected a few times. V gene TRBV20-1 combines with J gene TRBJ2-3; 11 nucleotides align to TRBD2. CDR1 is DFQATT, CDR2 SNEGSKA, per germline (reference sequence). CDR3 length: 15 residues. The V segment lost 5 bases and the J segment 4 bases; nucleotides outside the gene matches: 8. For the CDR3, the DNA is TGCAGTGCTGGCCAAACTAGCGGGAGCCCAGATACGCAGTATTTT. Its translation: CSAGQTSGSPDTQYF.

This clonotype was recorded many times. The chain couples TRBV7-2 to TRBJ2-3, with D possibly called TRBD1 or TRBD2 (5 bases each). Trimming took 2 bases from V and 3 from J, leaving 15 bases between them. Germline V gene lookup returns CDR1 SGHTA and CDR2 FQGNSA. The CDR3 loop spans 16 amino acids. The CDR3 region is CASSLFSGTGTDTQYF. The DNA of the CDR3 is TGTGCCAGCAGCTTATTCTCAGGGACGGGAACAGATACGCAGTATTTT. Based on the CDR3 plus reference TRBV7-2 and TRBJ2-3, the full variable domain is GAGVSQSPSNKVTEKGKDVELRCDPISGHTALYWYRQSLGQGLEFLIYFQGNSAPDKSGLPSDRFSAERTGGSVSTLTIQRTQQEDSAVYLCASSLFSGTGTDTQYFGPGTRLTVL.

This clonotype showed up many times. The chain employs TRBV12-3 or TRBV12-4 and TRBJ1-1; the D gene is possibly TRBD1 (6 bases). This CDR3 spans 14 amino acids. V gave up 3 bases and J gave up 4 bases, with 12 bases separating them. CDR3 sequence reads: CASSFRQGSTEAFF. The CDR3 nucleotides are TGTGCCAGCAGTTTTAGGCAGGGGAGCACTGAAGCTTTCTTT.

This clonotype appeared a few times. The CDR3: CASRGFMNTEAFF. The CDR3 DNA sequence: TGTGCCAGTAGGGGATTCATGAACACTGAAGCTTTCTTT. The chain employs TRBV19 and TRBJ1-1; D unclear. Per the germline V gene, CDR1 is LNHDA and CDR2 is SQIVND (reference sequence). Trimming removed 6 bases at V and 0 bases at J, with 8 bases between. This CDR3 has 13 amino acids. The full variable domain, completed using reference TRBV19 and TRBJ1-1, is DGGITQSPKYLFRKEGQNVTLSCEQNLNHDAMYWYRQDPGQGLRLIYYSQIVNDFQKGDIAEGYSVSREKKESFPLTVTSAQKNPTAFYLCASRGFMNTEAFFGQGTRLTVV.

This clonotype was found many times. V is TRBV2 and J is TRBJ2-3, with 8 nucleotides matching TRBD1. The CDR3 has 14 amino acids. V lost 3 bases, J lost 4 bases, and 3 bases stayed unmatched. Germline V gene lookup returns CDR1 SNHLY and CDR2 FYNNEI. CDR3 coding DNA: TGTGCCAGCAGTGAGAGGACAGGGCCAGATACGCAGTATTTT. Protein product: CASSERTGPDTQYF.

This clonotype occurred many times. The CDR3 bases are TGTGCCAGCAGCCTCACCGGGACAGGGACTGAAAAACTGTTTTTT. Protein sequence: CASSLTGTGTEKLFF. The chain has TRBV7-8 and TRBJ1-4; 9 nucleotides line up with TRBD1. Germline trimming cut 5 bases from V and 7 bases from J; bases unmatched to any gene: 8. CDR1 is SGHVS and CDR2 is FQNEAQ in the germline V gene. This CDR3 region has 15 residues.

This clonotype was recorded a few times. The chain couples TRBV5-1 to TRBJ1-1; TRBD1 matches 9 bases. Germline V gene lookup returns CDR1 SGHRS and CDR2 YFSETQ. The junction had 13 bases not matched to a gene; V was cut back by 4 bases and J by 3 bases. The CDR3 spans 17 residues. CDR3 bases: TGCGCCAGCAGCCCTGGGACAGGGCTGGGTATGGACACTGAAGCTTTCTTT. It is translated as CASSPGTGLGMDTEAFF.